The 23 T cell receptor beta chains listed next were all sequenced from one sample in a study of blood T cell repertoires in COVID-19. Only in-frame clones appear in the TCRdb table, and some are missing; sequencing was by immunoSEQ multiplex PCR. The profile covers some 120,000 clones, with about 88% appearing a single time and over 1.5% taken by the ten largest. Sequencing was performed on peripheral blood. The source of these receptors is a human donor in a cohort sampled during active COVID-19.

The chain recombines TRBV9 with TRBJ1-2; tentative D call: TRBD1 (5 bases). Germline lookup yields CDR1 SGDLS and CDR2 YYNGEE. The CDR3 is 13 amino acids. The ends were cut back, 0 bases at V and 2 bases at J, with 5 bases in the middle. The CDR3 DNA reads as TGTGCCAGCAGCGTAGACAGGAACTATGGCTACACCTTC. It codes for CASSVDRNYGYTF.

This chain links TRBV9 with TRBJ2-1; 7 bases map to TRBD2. V was pared by 0 bases and J by 9 bases, with 6 bases of the junction left unmatched. The V gene's germline CDR1 is SGDLS and CDR2 YYNGEE. The CDR3 spans 14 residues. CDR3 nucleotide sequence: TGTGCCAGCAGCGTAGTGCTAGCGGAAAGTGAGCAGTTCTTC. Its translation is CASSVVLAESEQFF. The complete variable domain, with remaining parts taken from reference TRBV9 and TRBJ2-1, reads DSGVTQTPKHLITATGQRVTLRCSPRSGDLSVYWYQQSLDQGLQFLIQYYNGEERAKGNILERFSAQQFPDLHSELNLSSLELGDSALYFCASSVVLAESEQFFGPGTRLTVL.

This sequence joins TRBV5-1 and TRBJ2-3; D may be TRBD2 (6 bases). This CDR3 contains 14 residues. Germline V gene sequence: CDR1 SGHRS, CDR2 YFSETQ. The V end was cut by 2 bases, the J end by 6 bases, with 13 bases between. CDR3 residues: CASSFMGTSDTQYF. As DNA, the CDR3 is TGCGCCAGCAGCTTTATGGGGACTTCCGATACGCAGTATTTT.

V usage is TRBV28 and J usage is TRBJ1-4; D is possibly TRBD1 (6 bases). Trimming cost V 6 bases and J 8 bases, with 25 bases left between them. This CDR3 is built from 17 residues. Germline assignment: CDR1 MDHEN and CDR2 SYDVKM. CDR3 amino acids: CASRHPIQRVGAEKLFF. In DNA, the CDR3 is TGTGCCAGCAGGCACCCAATACAGAGGGTGGGGGCGGAAAAACTGTTTTTT.

The gene calls are TRBV27 and TRBJ2-1; TRBD2 agrees at 7 bases. J gave up 12 bases and V 5 bases, and 16 bases lay outside the gene matches. The CDR3 spans 15 residues. CDR1 and CDR2 (germline): MNHEY, SMNVEV (reference sequence). The CDR3 region is CASSPLWEGQIGQFF. The CDR3 DNA follows: TGTGCCAGCAGTCCCCTGTGGGAGGGGCAAATCGGGCAGTTCTTC.

The chain employs TRBV19 and TRBJ2-3; TRBD2 matches at 7 bases. CDR3 length: 15 amino acids. Germline V gives CDR1 LNHDA, CDR2 SQIVND (reference sequence). V was clipped by 3 bases and J by 3 bases; unmatched bases: 6. The CDR3 DNA reads as TGTGCCAGTAGTATCAGGGCGGGAGCAACAGATACGCAGTATTTT. As protein: CASSIRAGATDTQYF. The full variable domain, rest sourced from reference TRBV19 and TRBJ2-3, is DGGITQSPKYLFRKEGQNVTLSCEQNLNHDAMYWYRQDPGQGLRLIYYSQIVNDFQKGDIAEGYSVSREKKESFPLTVTSAQKNPTAFYLCASSIRAGATDTQYFGPGTRLTVL.

As for this clone: One end of the junction is discordant with germline, which a read error may explain. The chain recombines TRBV2 with TRBJ1-2; unclear D gene. This CDR3 contains 13 residues. CDR1 is SNHLY and CDR2 is FYNNEI in the germline V gene. The DNA of the CDR3 is TGTGCCAACAGTGACGCGGCAGCCTATGGCTACACCTTC. This codes for CANSDAAAYGYTF. Looking up the rest from reference TRBV2 and TRBJ1-2 gives the full variable domain: EPEVTQTPSHQVTQMGQEVILRCVPISNHLYFYWYRQILGQKVEFLVSFYNNEISEKSEIFDDQFSVERPDGSNFTLKIRSTKLEDSAMYFCANSDAAAYGYTFGSGTRLTVV.

J is TRBJ2-2 and V is TRBV19, with D tentatively TRBD1 (5 bases). V lost 3 bases and J lost 4, with 15 bases in between. The CDR3 extends over 16 amino acids. Germline lookup yields CDR1 LNHDA and CDR2 SQIVND (reference sequence). The CDR3 sequence: CASSMRVWTSTGELFF. The CDR3 region has the DNA TGTGCCAGTAGTATGCGTGTTTGGACAAGCACCGGGGAGCTGTTTTTT. Full variable domain (rest looked up from reference TRBV19 and TRBJ2-2): DGGITQSPKYLFRKEGQNVTLSCEQNLNHDAMYWYRQDPGQGLRLIYYSQIVNDFQKGDIAEGYSVSREKKESFPLTVTSAQKNPTAFYLCASSMRVWTSTGELFFGEGSRLTVL.

V is TRBV6-6 and J is TRBJ2-3; TRBD2 agrees at 11 bases. CDR3 length equals 16 residues. The trim removed 6 bases at V and 6 bases at J, leaving 11 bases unmatched. Germline-derived CDR1 and CDR2 are MNHNY and SVGAGI (reference sequence). The CDR3 is CASSSPGLAGEDTQYF. The CDR3 nucleotides are TGTGCCAGCAGCTCCCCCGGACTAGCGGGCGAGGATACGCAGTATTTT.

This clone was observed a single time. The V and J genes are TRBV6-1 and TRBJ1-6; D is ambiguous. With 1 base removed from V and 7 bases from J, the gap between germline ends came to 5 bases. CDR1 and CDR2 (germline): MNHNS, SASEGT. This CDR3 has 13 amino acids. The CDR3 loop is CASSEVVNSPLHF. In nucleotides, the CDR3 is TGTGCCAGCAGTGAAGTTGTAAATTCACCCCTCCACTTT.

The rearrangement links TRBV30 to TRBJ2-2; a possible D gene is TRBD2 (7 bases). Germline-derived CDR1 and CDR2 are GTSNPN and SVGIG (reference sequence). The CDR3 runs 16 residues. The V end lost 0 bases, the J end lost 8 bases, and 19 bases lay between the germline ends. This CDR3 is CAWSVVGRGGPGELFF. As DNA, the CDR3 is TGTGCCTGGAGTGTAGTGGGAAGGGGGGGCCCAGGGGAGCTGTTTTTT.

The gene calls are TRBV18 and TRBJ2-3; a possible D gene is TRBD2 (6 bases). Germline values: CDR1 KGHSH, CDR2 LQKENI. V shed 6 bases and J shed 1 base, with 17 bases lying between them. This CDR3 is built from 16 residues. CDR3 protein: CASSPSFSGRTDTQYF. Here the CDR3 DNA reads TGTGCCAGCTCGCCTAGCTTTAGCGGACGCACAGATACGCAGTATTTT.

The V gene is TRBV7-9, the J gene TRBJ2-7; no reliable D call. Looked up from germline, CDR1 is SEHNR and CDR2 is FQNEAQ (reference sequence). This CDR3 has 15 residues. The V gene lost 0 bases and the J gene lost 0 bases, with 9 bases spanning the gap. The chain's CDR3 is CASSLASRSSYEQYF. The CDR3 DNA is TGTGCCAGCAGCTTAGCGTCGCGCTCCTCCTACGAGCAGTACTTC.

CDR3 DNA: TGTGCCAGCAGCTTAAGTCTAGCTTCCCTCTACGAGCAGTACTTC. Translation gives CASSLSLASLYEQYF. This chain links TRBV7-2 with TRBJ2-7, with D perhaps TRBD2 (5 bases). This CDR3 comprises 15 residues. V gave up 2 bases and J gave up 3 bases, with 14 bases separating them. The germline V gene encodes CDR1 SGHTA and CDR2 FQGNSA. Based on the CDR3 plus reference TRBV7-2 and TRBJ2-7, the full variable domain is GAGVSQSPSNKVTEKGKDVELRCDPISGHTALYWYRQSLGQGLEFLIYFQGNSAPDKSGLPSDRFSAERTGGSVSTLTIQRTQQEDSAVYLCASSLSLASLYEQYFGPGTRLTVT.

The chain uses TRBV5-1 and TRBJ1-1; D uncertain. Germline assignment: CDR1 SGHRS and CDR2 YFSETQ. The CDR3 spans 14 residues. Between the trimmed V and J ends, which lost 4 bases and 1 base, there was a span of 11 bases. CDR3: CASSTQPGNTEAFF. CDR3 nucleotide sequence: TGCGCCAGCAGCACTCAACCTGGGAACACTGAAGCTTTCTTT.

The chain joins TRBV5-1 to TRBJ1-1; 12 bases match TRBD1. J was trimmed by 1 base and V by 3 bases; bases with no gene match: 1. The CDR3 totals 15 residues. Per germline, CDR1 SGHRS and CDR2 YFSETQ. The CDR3 reads CASSSGQGANTEAFF. Here the CDR3 DNA reads TGCGCCAGCAGCTCGGGACAGGGGGCGAACACTGAAGCTTTCTTT.

This chain connects TRBV9 to TRBJ2-5; TRBD1 aligns across 7 bases. The germline CDR1 and CDR2 sequences are SGDLS and YYNGEE. This CDR3 comprises 15 residues. The V segment lost 0 bases and the J segment 5 bases; nucleotides outside the gene matches: 7. The CDR3 DNA reads TGTGCCAGCAGCGTAGAACAGGGGACGATGGAGACCCAGTACTTC. This sequence encodes CASSVEQGTMETQYF.

The V and J genes are TRBV19 and TRBJ1-5, with a weak D call TRBD1 (5 bases). The CDR3 totals 12 residues. Germline V lookup: CDR1 LNHDA, CDR2 SQIVND (reference sequence). V gave up 8 bases and J gave up 6 bases, with 11 bases separating them. The CDR3 DNA is TGTGCCAGTCGGCAGGGAGGTCAGCCCCAGCATTTT. Its protein product is CASRQGGQPQHF.

V is TRBV5-1 and J is TRBJ1-2; 12 bases match TRBD1. CDR3 size: 15 residues. V shed 2 bases and J 7 bases; nucleotides not matched to a gene: 6. Germline values: CDR1 SGHRS, CDR2 YFSETQ. CDR3 sequence: CASSLTGQGAIGYTF. CDR3 in DNA: TGCGCCAGCAGCTTAACGGGACAGGGGGCCATTGGCTACACCTTC. Full variable domain (rest looked up from reference TRBV5-1 and TRBJ1-2): KAGVTQTPRYLIKTRGQQVTLSCSPISGHRSVSWYQQTPGQGLQFLFEYFSETQRNKGNFPGRFSGRQFSNSRSEMNVSTLELGDSALYLCASSLTGQGAIGYTFGSGTRLTVV.

The gene calls are TRBV6-4 and TRBJ2-1; 9 nucleotides agree with TRBD2. Germline values: CDR1 MRHNA, CDR2 SNTAGT. CDR3 size: 15 residues. The junction had 6 bases not matched to a gene; V was cut back by 2 bases and J by 7 bases. CDR3 DNA: TGTGCCAGCAGTGACGGGCGGGGGGGCGTGAATGAGCAGTTCTTC. Its protein is CASSDGRGGVNEQFF.

CDR3 in amino acids: CASSISDYNSPLHF. DNA of the CDR3: TGTGCCAGTAGTATCTCAGATTATAATTCACCCCTCCACTTT. The chain couples TRBV19 to TRBJ1-6; D call uncertain. Per germline, CDR1 LNHDA and CDR2 SQIVND (reference sequence). Trimming shortened V by 3 bases and J by 4 bases, and 7 bases separated the two germline ends. This CDR3 spans 14 amino acids. Full variable domain (rest looked up from reference TRBV19 and TRBJ1-6): DGGITQSPKYLFRKEGQNVTLSCEQNLNHDAMYWYRQDPGQGLRLIYYSQIVNDFQKGDIAEGYSVSREKKESFPLTVTSAQKNPTAFYLCASSISDYNSPLHFGNGTRLTVT.

The genes are TRBV3-1 (or the pseudogene TRBV3-2) and TRBJ2-5, with 10 bases lining up with TRBD1. The J segment lost 4 bases and the V segment lost 4 bases, leaving 6 bases of the junction unmatched. This CDR3 comprises 15 residues. Germline V gene lookup returns CDR1 LGHDT and CDR2 YNNKEL (reference sequence). The CDR3 loop reads CASSLRDRGRETQYF. The CDR3 DNA reads TGTGCCAGCAGCCTCCGGGACAGGGGACGAGAGACCCAGTACTTC.

In its sample, this clone was seen many times. The chain carries TRBV7-9 and TRBJ1-6; tentative D call: TRBD1 (6 bases). The CDR3 sequence is 16 residues long. V was clipped by 5 bases and J by 10 bases, with 21 bases between them. Germline CDR1 SEHNR, CDR2 FQNEAQ (reference sequence). CDR3 nucleotides: TGTGCCAGCAGCACAGAGGGGGAGAGGACCGGCTCACCCCTCCACTTT. This gives the protein CASSTEGERTGSPLHF.